This is a list of T cell receptor beta chains from one sample in a study of shared clonotypes between healthy human individuals. Produced via immunoSEQ multiplex PCR; TCRdb's table is partial and in-frame only. The data show 1,500,000 or so clones, 98% seen once. The sample consisted of naive CD4+ T cells sorted from blood. The receptors were sampled from a man between 25 and 39 years old in good health. Both conserved end residues are trimmed from each CDR3. Not every row has a clone size; where given, it reads once, few, many or a size class.

TRBV29-1 | NA | SVAGLKYNEQF
TRBV6-4 | NA | ASSVEGDSYEQY
TRBV7-9 | NA | ASSFSRAQETQY
TRBV6-4 | few | ASSDSGVQGEGTYGYT
TRBV2 | NA | ASSLDRVGQPQH
TRBV23-1 | once | ASSLGLYTDTQY
TRBV6-1 | NA | ASSDRNRGTGELF
TRBV6-4 | NA | ASSDSRNVPGLGNTIY
TRBV5-1 | once | ASSPLGTLNEKLF
TRBV2 | NA | ASRQQPDTQY
TRBV7-8 | NA | ASSLGLSGAPTPQY
TRBV28 | once | ASWEAGGPNTGELF
TRBV30 | NA | AWSITGLYGYT
TRBV5-4 | NA | ASSLIGGTTYEQY
TRBV2 | NA | ASRITPYNTIY
TRBV28 | NA | ASSLRGAEQF
TRBV19 | NA | ASSYRGLSSSYNEQF
TRBV25-1 | NA | ASRGAGRFYEQY
TRBV28 | NA | ASSPLGGGTPPTNEQF
TRBV7-2 | NA | ASSPPGVPEAQPQH
TRBV18 | NA | ASSPELTGGNQPQH
TRBV5-6 | NA | ASSFSGRLTDTQY
TRBV29-1 | NA | SVEVRGYGEQY
TRBV9 | NA | ASSVEGLAGVMRDEQF
TRBV10-3 | NA | AISELAVNTGELF
TRBV5-6 | NA | ASSLSGLLYEQY
TRBV5-6 | NA | ASSPPDSNYGYT
TRBV7-9 | NA | ASSLYGRDTDTQY
TRBV5-1 | once | ASSSKGLAGVDTQY
TRBV30 | once | AWNLRGAVYQETQY
TRBV10-1 | NA | ASSTERYSYEQY
TRBV18 | NA | ASSQSGANVLT
TRBV1 | NA | TSSRGGCYEQY
TRBV19 | NA | ASNQGPRNYGYT
TRBV6-1 | NA | ASSIRDNEQF
TRBV19 | NA | ASSAQTGNQPQH
TRBV7-2 | NA | ASSLDGTSGRGEQF
TRBV7-2 | NA | ASRRPNSIGELF
TRBV14 | NA | ASSQVGQGKETQY
TRBV7-6 | NA | ASSSPVSGKLF
TRBV5-1 | NA | ASTPGTSAYEQY
TRBV7-9 | once | ASSLGQAPRGTEAF